The 10 T cell receptor beta chains below come from one sample, sequenced in a study of T cells after yellow fever vaccination. MiXCR, applied by TCRdb to the 5' RACE reads, yields one record per CDR3 protein. The table records fewer than 35,000 distinct CDR3 sequences, about 10% of them present only once. This material consisted of PBMCs, either bulk or a sorted T-cell subset (CD4+, CD8+, memory, or dextramer-sorted; not recorded which), taken roughly 15 days after the first yellow fever vaccination. The receptors stem from a man aged 18 to 29 who received the YFV17D yellow fever vaccine.

There are many counts of this clonotype. The J gene is TRBJ2-1, the V gene TRBV3-1, with 8 bases identical to TRBD1. Germline-derived CDR1 and CDR2 are LGHDT and YNNKEL (reference sequence). Trimming cost V 5 bases and J 10 bases; bases outside gene matches: 4. The CDR3 has 12 amino acids. In DNA form, the CDR3 reads TGTGCCAGCAGCTCAGGGGGCCGGGAGCAGTTCTTC. Its protein is CASSSGGREQFF.

This clonotype has at least ten counts. J is TRBJ2-3 and V is TRBV5-5; D remains unclear. Germline V gene lookup returns CDR1 SGHKS and CDR2 YYEKEE (reference sequence). The CDR3 covers 15 residues. The V end was cut by 4 bases, the J end by 2 bases, with 14 bases between. CDR3 sequence reads: CASSVGAADTDTQYF. The CDR3, as DNA: TGTGCCAGCAGCGTGGGCGCGGCTGACACAGATACGCAGTATTTT.

In DNA, the CDR3 is TGTGCCAGCAGTCATGGGTCAGGGGGCAGGACTGAAGCTTTCTTT. It encodes CASSHGSGGRTEAFF. V usage is TRBV5-4 and J usage is TRBJ1-1, with 8 bases lining up with TRBD1. The germline CDR1 and CDR2 sequences are SGHNT and YYREEE (reference sequence). This CDR3 spans 15 amino acids. The ends lost 5 bases at V and 5 bases at J; junction bases unmatched: 11. Complete variable domain (other parts from reference TRBV5-4 and TRBJ1-1): ETGVTQSPTHLIKTRGQQVTLRCSSQSGHNTVSWYQQALGQGPQFIFQYYREEENGRGNFPPRFSGLQFPNYSSELNVNALELDDSALYLCASSHGSGGRTEAFFGQGTRLTVV.

This clonotype appeared many times. The J gene is TRBJ2-3, the V gene TRBV11-2; no clear D. Germline assignment: CDR1 SGHAT and CDR2 FQNNGV. Trimming shortened V by 7 bases and J by 6 bases, and 17 bases separated the two germline ends. The CDR3 totals 14 residues. CDR3: CASTYRQGSDTQYF. Here the CDR3 DNA reads TGTGCCAGCACCTACCGACAAGGATCCGATACGCAGTATTTT.

This clonotype was detected ten times or more. The chain recombines TRBV24-1 with TRBJ1-2; D gene ambiguous. The CDR3 is 12 residues long. V was trimmed by 4 bases and J by 6 bases, leaving 8 bases between them. Germline CDR1 KGHDR, CDR2 SFDVKD. In DNA, the CDR3 is TGTGCCACCAGTGACAGGACGGATGGCTACACCTTC. Translating gives CATSDRTDGYTF.

This clonotype was seen a single time. This may come from a read error, since a much larger clone is one base off. The chain is built from TRBV5-1 and TRBJ2-7; the D is unclear. Per the germline V gene, CDR1 is SGHRS and CDR2 is YFSETQ. The V and J ends lost 0 bases and 8 bases respectively, with 18 bases between them. The CDR3 runs 15 residues. CDR3 protein: CASSLGHAPSDKQYV. The CDR3 DNA reads as TGCGCCAGCAGCTTGGGGCACGCGCCCAGCGACAAGCAGTACGTC.

This clonotype was counted ten times or more. CDR3 nucleotide sequence: TGCAGCGTTGAGAAACTAGCGGGGGGCACAGATACGCAGTATTTT. Its translation: CSVEKLAGGTDTQYF. The chain links TRBV29-1 to TRBJ2-3; 11 bases align to TRBD2. Germline V gives CDR1 SQVTM, CDR2 ANQGSEA. The CDR3 is 15 residues long. J lost 1 base, V lost 3 bases, and 3 bases had no gene match.

This clonotype was observed at least ten times. This chain joins TRBV12-3 or TRBV12-4 and TRBJ2-7; 9 bases align to TRBD1. Trimming removed 7 bases from V and 7 bases from J; junction bases left unmatched: 11. The CDR3 has 14 amino acids. The CDR3 coding sequence is TGTGCCAGCACCCCGGGACAGGGACGTCAAGAGCAGTACTTC. Its translation: CASTPGQGRQEQYF.

The J gene is TRBJ2-5, the V gene TRBV4-2; 10 nucleotides align to TRBD1. V lost 0 bases to trimming and J lost 5 bases; unmatched junction nucleotides: 6. Germline V gives CDR1 LGHNA, CDR2 YNFKEQ. The CDR3 is 16 amino acids. The CDR3, as DNA: TGTGCCAGCAGCCAAGACGGGGGACAGGGGTGGGAGACCCAGTACTTC. It translates to CASSQDGGQGWETQYF.

This clonotype was recorded at least ten times. The chain combines TRBV15 with TRBJ2-5; D might be TRBD2 (7 bases). V shed 1 base and J shed 3 bases, with 15 bases lying between them. CDR1 LNHNV and CDR2 YYDKDF come from the germline V gene (reference sequence). The length of the CDR3 is 16 residues. The CDR3 DNA reads as TGTGCCACCAGCAGAGGGACGGGGGGCGATAAAGAGACCCAGTACTTC. This sequence encodes CATSRGTGGDKETQYF.